This TCR beta chain was captured in a study of T-cell reconstitution after alpha-beta-depleted transplantation in children. The J segment lost 9 bases and the V segment lost 5 bases, leaving 6 bases of the junction unmatched. The CDR3 covers 14 residues. The V gene's germline CDR1 is LGHDT and CDR2 YNNKEL (reference sequence). Library preparation (for TCRbeta) was performed with unique molecular identifiers. TCRdb passed the PCR reads through MiXCR, listing each CDR3 protein once. Of 83,000 or so distinct CDR3 sequences listed, roughly 8.4% are singletons. At least ten counts were recorded for this clonotype.

V gene TRBV3-1 combines with J gene TRBJ1-6; the match to TRBD1 covers 8 bases. This receptor was taken from a human donor who donated a stem cell graft to a child with congenital amegakaryocytic thrombocytopenia. Specimen: PBMCs from the stem cell graft donor, collected from the stem cell graft. CDR3 residues: CASSDRGVGSPLHF. The CDR3 DNA sequence: TGTGCCAGCAGCGACAGGGGCGTCGGTTCACCCCTCCACTTT.